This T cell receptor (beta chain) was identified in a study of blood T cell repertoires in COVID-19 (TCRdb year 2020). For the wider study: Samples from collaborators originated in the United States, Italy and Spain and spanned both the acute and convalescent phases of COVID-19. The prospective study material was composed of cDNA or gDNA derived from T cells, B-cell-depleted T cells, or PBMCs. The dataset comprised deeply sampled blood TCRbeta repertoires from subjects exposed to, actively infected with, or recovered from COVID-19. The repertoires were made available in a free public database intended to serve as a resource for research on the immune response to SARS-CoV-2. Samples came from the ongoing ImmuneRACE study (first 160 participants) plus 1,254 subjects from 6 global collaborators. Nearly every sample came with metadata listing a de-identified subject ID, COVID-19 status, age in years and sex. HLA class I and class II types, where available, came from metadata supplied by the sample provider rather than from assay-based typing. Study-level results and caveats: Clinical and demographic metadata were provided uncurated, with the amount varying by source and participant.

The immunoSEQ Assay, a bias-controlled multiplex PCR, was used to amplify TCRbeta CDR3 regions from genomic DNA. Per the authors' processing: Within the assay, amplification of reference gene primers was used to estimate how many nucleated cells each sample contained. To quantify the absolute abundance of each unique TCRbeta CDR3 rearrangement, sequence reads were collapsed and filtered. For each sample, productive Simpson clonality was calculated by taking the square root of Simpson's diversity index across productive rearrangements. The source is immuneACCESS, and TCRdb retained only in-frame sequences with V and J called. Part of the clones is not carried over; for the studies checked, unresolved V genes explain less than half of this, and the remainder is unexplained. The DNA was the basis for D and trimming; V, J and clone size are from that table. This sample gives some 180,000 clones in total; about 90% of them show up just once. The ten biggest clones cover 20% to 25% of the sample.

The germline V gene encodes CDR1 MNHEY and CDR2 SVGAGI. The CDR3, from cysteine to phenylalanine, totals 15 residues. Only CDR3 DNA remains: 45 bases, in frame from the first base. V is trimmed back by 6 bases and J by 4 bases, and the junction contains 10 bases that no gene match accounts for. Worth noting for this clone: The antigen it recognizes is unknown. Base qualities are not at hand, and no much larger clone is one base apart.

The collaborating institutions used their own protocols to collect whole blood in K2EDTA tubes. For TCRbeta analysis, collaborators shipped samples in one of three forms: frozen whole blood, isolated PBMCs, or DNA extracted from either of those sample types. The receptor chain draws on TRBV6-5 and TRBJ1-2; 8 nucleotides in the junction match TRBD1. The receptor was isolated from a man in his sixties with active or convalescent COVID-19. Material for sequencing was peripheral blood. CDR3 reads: CASSSTGGSRYGYTF. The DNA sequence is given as TGTGCCAGCAGCAGCACAGGGGGATCCCGCTATGGCTACACCTTC.